This T cell receptor beta chain was identified during a study of cytomegalovirus exposure and HLA in healthy donors. Study-wide results and caveats: Clonal expansion was found to be greater in HLA-associated TCR beta chains than in equally common others in a later analysis. Accurate predictions that matched the HLA-A and HLA-B alleles of most subjects were reportedly made from TCR beta sequences. Among immune exposure information, only CMV serostatus was available. The authors later linked a missense DCLRE1C variant to TCR beta V- and J-gene trimming.

In regard to this clone: What it recognizes is unknown.

CDR1 DFQATT and CDR2 SNEGSKA come from the germline V gene (reference sequence). This CDR3 contains 11 residues. V was pared by 3 bases and J by 1 base, with 4 bases between. Use of 60 Vbeta and 13 Jbeta primers characterized the PCR. Generated by immunoSEQ multiplex PCR, the TCRdb table keeps only in-frame clones and is missing some. Of 150,000 to 250,000 clones in the sample, 70% to 85% were seen once. The chain links TRBV20-1 to TRBJ2-7, with unresolved D. Input material: PBMCs. The receptor's source is a woman in her twenties or thirties in good health and CMV-seropositive. CDR3: CSASPSYEQYF. CDR3 DNA sequence: TGCAGTGCTAGTCCATCCTACGAGCAGTACTTC.